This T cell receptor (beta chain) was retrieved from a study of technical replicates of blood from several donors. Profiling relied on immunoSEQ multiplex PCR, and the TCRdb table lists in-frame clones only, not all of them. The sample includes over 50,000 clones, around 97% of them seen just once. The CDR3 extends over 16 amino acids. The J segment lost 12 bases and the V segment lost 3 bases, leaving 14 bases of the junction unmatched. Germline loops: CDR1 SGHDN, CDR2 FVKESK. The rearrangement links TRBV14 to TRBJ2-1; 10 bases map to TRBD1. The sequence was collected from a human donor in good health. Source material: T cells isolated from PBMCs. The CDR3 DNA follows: TGTGCCAGCAGCCACCTCCCCGGACAGGGGGATAACCCGCAGTTCTTC. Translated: CASSHLPGQGDNPQFF.